This is a list of T cell receptor beta chains from one sample in a study of shared T cell receptors in the human thymus. Assay used: immunoSEQ multiplex PCR; TCRdb lists only in-frame clones, some missing. The sample shows approximately 400,000 clones, about 95% of them seen only once. Sample: thymocytes. These receptors were obtained from a human donor. Each CDR3 is given with its conserved first and last residue. A D gene is named only where the DNA matches it firmly. A row's size may be missing; if present it is once, few, many or a size class.

TRBV10-1,TRBJ2-1,TRBD2,NA,CASSEDSGSSYNEQFF,TGCGCCAGCAGTGAAGATAGCGGGAGCTCCTACAATGAGCAGTTCTTC
TRBV5-4,TRBJ2-3,TRBD2,NA,CASSQRWAGGWLTDTQYF,TGTGCCAGCAGCCAACGCTGGGCGGGAGGATGGTTGACAGATACGCAGTATTTT
TRBV7-3,TRBJ2-1,TRBD2,NA,CASSLGLAALYNEQFF,TGTGCCAGCAGCTTGGGACTAGCGGCTCTCTACAATGAGCAGTTCTTC
TRBV29-1,TRBJ2-5,TRBD1,NA,CSVESGTEETQYF,TGCAGCGTTGAATCGGGGACAGAAGAGACCCAGTACTTC
TRBV7-2,TRBJ2-5,NA,NA,CASSLGGGSSETQYF,TGTGCCAGCAGCTTAGGAGGTGGTAGCTCAGAGACCCAGTACTTC
TRBV5-6,TRBJ2-7,TRBD1,few,CASRPRDSSVPYEQYF,TGTGCCAGCAGGCCTCGGGACAGTTCCGTCCCTTACGAGCAGTACTTC
TRBV5-4,TRBJ2-2,TRBD2,NA,CASSSHKAGGRRELFF,TGTGCCAGCAGCTCACATAAGGCGGGAGGGCGCCGGGAGCTGTTTTTT
TRBV27,TRBJ1-1,NA,NA,CASRTQNTEAFF,TGTGCCAGCCGGACCCAGAACACTGAAGCTTTCTTT
TRBV6-1,TRBJ2-5,NA,NA,CASETGLVETQYF,TGTGCCAGCGAGACAGGTCTAGTGGAGACCCAGTACTTC
TRBV27,TRBJ2-7,TRBD2,NA,CASSSPPLAGKSYEQYF,TGTGCCAGCAGTTCTCCTCCACTAGCGGGAAAATCCTACGAGCAGTACTTC
TRBV5-1,TRBJ2-2,TRBD2,NA,CASTPIAPPSGRAGELFF,TGCGCCAGCACCCCCATTGCCCCGCCTAGCGGGAGGGCCGGGGAGCTGTTTTTT
TRBV7-9,TRBJ1-2,NA,NA,CASSLGLGGGGYGYTF,TGTGCCAGCAGCTTAGGCCTCGGGGGAGGCGGTTATGGCTACACCTTC
TRBV19,TRBJ1-1,NA,NA,CASSIVSGQIEAFF,TGTGCCAGTAGTATAGTAAGTGGGCAGATTGAAGCTTTCTTT
TRBV7-9,TRBJ1-2,TRBD1,NA,CASSLVGRGRGYGYTF,TGTGCCAGCAGCTTAGTTGGCAGGGGGCGAGGGTATGGCTACACCTTC
TRBV11-2,TRBJ2-1,TRBD2,few,CASSLGIPGTSGSHEQFF,TGTGCCAGCAGCTTAGGAATCCCCGGGACTAGCGGGAGCCATGAGCAGTTCTTC
TRBV28,TRBJ2-7,NA,NA,CASLRQGRGEQYF,TGTGCCAGCCTCCGTCAGGGAAGAGGCGAGCAGTACTTC
TRBV7-8,TRBJ1-5,TRBD1,NA,CASSPQGQGHQPQHF,TGTGCCAGCAGCCCACAGGGGCAGGGCCATCAGCCCCAGCATTTT
TRBV28,TRBJ1-3,NA,NA,CASSLPPGPSGNTIYF,TGTGCCAGCAGTTTACCCCCAGGACCTTCTGGAAACACCATATATTTT
TRBV28,TRBJ2-1,TRBD2,few,CASSLYLGLAGGEQFF,TGTGCCAGCAGTTTATACCTGGGACTAGCGGGAGGTGAGCAGTTCTTC
TRBV5-1,TRBJ2-2,NA,NA,CASFTYTTGELFF,TGCGCCAGCTTTACTTACACCACCGGGGAGCTGTTTTTT
TRBV27,TRBJ2-7,NA,NA,CASSLKEEQYF,TGTGCCAGCAGTTTAAAAGAAGAGCAGTACTTC
TRBV7-2,TRBJ2-5,TRBD2,NA,CASSPGLAAQETQYF,TGTGCCAGCAGCCCGGGACTAGCGGCCCAAGAGACCCAGTACTTC
TRBV5-4,TRBJ1-1,NA,NA,CASSYDGGCHTEAFF,TGTGCCAGCAGCTACGACGGGGGATGTCACACTGAAGCTTTCTTT
TRBV25-1,TRBJ2-7,TRBD2,NA,CASTGLGFEQYF,TGTGCCAGCACGGGACTAGGATTCGAGCAGTACTTC
TRBV13,TRBJ2-5,NA,NA,CASSLGRSGTQYF,TGTGCCAGCAGCTTAGGCCGATCGGGGACCCAGTACTTC
TRBV11-2,TRBJ2-5,TRBD1,once,CASSPRDSEETQYF,TGTGCCAGCAGCCCTCGGGACAGCGAAGAGACCCAGTACTTC